Listed below are T cell receptor beta chains from one sample, sequenced in a study of control samples from healthy donors and cancer patients. This table comes from immunoSEQ multiplex PCR, and its TCRdb copy is limited to in-frame clones, with some not included. The sample consists of 170,000 or so clones, 90% to 95% of them appearing once. The sequenced sample consisted of blood. All receptors come from a man younger than 30 in good health. Both conserved end residues are part of each CDR3. The D gene is left open where the match is weak. Expanded clones are given a class, and other clones once, few, many or no size at all.

d_call j_call v_call clone_size cdr3_nt cdr3_aa
NA TRBJ1-2 TRBV19 few TGTGCCAGTAGTATCGGGGGGCGGCACTATGGCTACACCTTC CASSIGGRHYGYTF
TRBD2 TRBJ2-1 TRBV7-2 NA TGTGCCAGCAGCTCCTGGGGGGGGGCCTACAATGAGCAGTTCTTC CASSSWGGAYNEQFF
TRBD1 TRBJ2-5 TRBV30 NA TGTGCCTGGAGTCTCGACAGGGGCTTCCAAGAGACCCAGTACTTC CAWSLDRGFQETQYF
NA TRBJ1-1 TRBV21-1 NA TGTGCCAGCAGCAAAGAGGAGGATTACGCTGAAGCTTTCTTT CASSKEEDYAEAFF
NA TRBJ1-6 TRBV28 NA TGTGCCAGCAGTTTCGAAGGCAGGTATTCACCCCTCCACTTT CASSFEGRYSPLHF
TRBD2 TRBJ2-3 TRBV9 NA TGTGCCAGCAGGTTCCCCGGGACTAGCGGGGGAGCCACAGATACGCAGTATTTT CASRFPGTSGGATDTQYF
TRBD1 TRBJ1-5 TRBV6-2/TRBV6-3 NA TGTGCCAGCAGTCCAAATTGGGACAGGGGTAATCAGCCCCAGCATTTT CASSPNWDRGNQPQHF
NA TRBJ2-7 TRBV2 NA TGTGCCAGCCACCGCCAGGGAAGCGGCATACACTACGAGCAGTACTTC CASHRQGSGIHYEQYF
NA TRBJ1-1 TRBV5-4 once TGTGCCAGCAGCTTGGCCTCGTTCACTGAAGCTTTCTTT CASSLASFTEAFF
NA TRBJ2-1 TRBV7-6 NA TGTGCCAGCAGCTTACCGGATGGGACCTACAATGAGCAGTTCTTC CASSLPDGTYNEQFF
NA TRBJ1-6 TRBV10-3 NA TGTGCCATCAGTGAGGGGACGCCAAAGTCACCCCTCCACTTT CAISEGTPKSPLHF
NA TRBJ1-1 TRBV27 NA TGTGCCAGCAGTTTATTTGCTGAGAACACTGAAGCTTTCTTT CASSLFAENTEAFF
NA TRBJ1-5 TRBV28 once TGTGCCAGCAGTTTGCCGGGGTTTCAGCCCCAGCATTTT CASSLPGFQPQHF
NA TRBJ2-7 TRBV5-1 once TGCGCTAGCAGGCCGATAACATCCTACGAGCAGTACTTC CASRPITSYEQYF
NA TRBJ2-7 TRBV7-8 NA TGTGCCAGCAGCCCCCTCTACGAGCAGTACTTC CASSPLYEQYF
NA TRBJ2-6 TRBV18 NA TGTGCCAGCTCACTCTTCCGCTCTGGGGCCAACGTCCTGACTTTC CASSLFRSGANVLTF
NA TRBJ2-3 TRBV2 NA TGTGCCAGCAGTTTCGCGGACGCAGCAACAGATACGCAGTATTTT CASSFADAATDTQYF
TRBD1 TRBJ2-7 TRBV30 NA TGTGCCTGGAGCCCCCGGGACAGGAACATCTACGAGCAGTACTTC CAWSPRDRNIYEQYF
TRBD1 TRBJ1-1 TRBV5-4 NA TGTGCCAGCAGCTTGGCCGACAGGGGGGCAACTGAAGCTTTCTTT CASSLADRGATEAFF
NA TRBJ2-7 TRBV18 NA TGTGCCAGCTCACCATCAGGGGTCGGGGAGCAGTACTTC CASSPSGVGEQYF
NA TRBJ1-3 TRBV4-1 NA TGCGCCAGCAGCCAAGGAAATCCAGGGGCGGGAAACACCATATATTTT CASSQGNPGAGNTIYF
NA TRBJ1-4 TRBV3-1/TRBV3-2 NA TGTGCCAGCAGCCTTCAGACTGCCGGACGGGGTGAAAAACTGTTTTTT CASSLQTAGRGEKLFF
NA TRBJ1-5 TRBV10-3 NA TGTGCCATCAGTTATTACTCCGGGGCGGGGGCGGAGCAGCCCCAGCATTTT CAISYYSGAGAEQPQHF
TRBD1 TRBJ2-3 TRBV24-1 NA TGTGCCACCAGTACCCCGGGACAGGGGTCAGATACGCAGTATTTT CATSTPGQGSDTQYF